The clone carrying this T cell receptor (beta chain) is a singleton in its sample. Measured with immunoSEQ multiplex PCR; TCRdb has only the in-frame clones, and not every one. Of around 63,000 clones in the sample, 75% to 90% are singletons; the top ten hold 15% to 20%. This CDR3 contains 14 residues. CDR1 is KGHSH, CDR2 LQKENI, per germline. Trimming left V 3 bases short and J 2 bases short, with 10 bases between. The Seattle patients joined while their infection was active and were tracked longitudinally afterward. These data originate in a study of blood T cell repertoires in COVID-19. Study information: Samples came from the United States, Italy and Spain, spanning acute and convalescent COVID-19. The cDNA or gDNA used as material had been derived from T cells, B-cell-depleted T cells, or PBMCs.

V is TRBV18 and J is TRBJ1-2; D unclear. The sequence derives from a woman aged 55-70 years with COVID-19, enrolled during active disease. Sequencing input: peripheral blood. CDR3 in DNA: TGTGCCAGCTCACCGAGTTCGGGAAACTATGGCTACACCTTC. It yields the protein CASSPSSGNYGYTF.